These 19 T cell receptor beta chains were sequenced from one sample in a study of blood T cell repertoires in COVID-19. Repertoires were generated with immunoSEQ multiplex PCR, while TCRdb's copy carries only in-frame clones and drops some. The top ten clones hold roughly 1% of a sample with more than 350,000 clones, 80% to 90% of them seen once. Sequenced: PBMCs or T cells enriched from blood (not recorded which). These receptors all stem from a man aged 18 to 35 who had recovered from COVID-19.

The chain combines TRBV11-2 with TRBJ1-2; D perhaps matches TRBD1 (5 bases). Germline-derived CDR1 and CDR2 are SGHAT and FQNNGV. The length of the CDR3 is 13 residues. Deletions cut 1 base from V and 4 bases from J, with 7 bases between. This CDR3 reads CASSLGTGYGYTF. The CDR3 nucleotides are TGTGCCAGCAGCTTAGGCACAGGCTATGGCTACACCTTC.

The CDR3 DNA sequence: TGTGCCAGCAGCCCCAAGGCTAGCGCCAAGCAGGAGGACGAGCAGTACTTC. It translates to CASSPKASAKQEDEQYF. J is TRBJ2-7 and V is TRBV7-9, with TRBD2 as a possible D gene (6 bases). Germline V lookup: CDR1 SEHNR, CDR2 FQNEAQ (reference sequence). This CDR3 comprises 17 residues. Trimming cost V 5 bases and J 5 bases, with 25 bases left between them.

J is TRBJ2-3 and V is TRBV11-2; 14 bases map to TRBD2. Germline V lookup: CDR1 SGHAT, CDR2 FQNNGV. J was trimmed by 5 bases and V by 5 bases; bases with no gene match: 6. The CDR3 is 16 residues long. CDR3 protein: CASSMTGTSGGDTQYF. For the CDR3, the DNA is TGTGCCAGCAGCATGACCGGGACTAGCGGGGGAGATACGCAGTATTTT.

V and J are TRBV11-2 and TRBJ2-7; no reliable D call. The CDR3 consists of 14 residues. Germline lookup yields CDR1 SGHAT and CDR2 FQNNGV. V was cut by 1 base and J by 1 base, with 8 bases left in between. CDR3 in amino acids: CASSLGAHSYEQYF. DNA of the CDR3: TGTGCCAGCAGCTTAGGAGCCCATTCCTACGAGCAGTACTTC.

The V gene is TRBV20-1, the J gene TRBJ1-1, with 7 bases aligning to TRBD1. J was trimmed by 9 bases and V by 3 bases; bases with no gene match: 4. From germline, CDR1 is DFQATT and CDR2 SNEGSKA (reference sequence). The length of the CDR3 is 11 residues. The CDR3 DNA reads TGCAGTGCTAGGGGACAGTGGAAAGCTTTCTTT. Residues: CSARGQWKAFF.

CDR3 bases: TGTGCCAGCAGATCCTCAGGGGGCGGACAGCCCCAGCATTTT. Residues: CASRSSGGGQPQHF. The chain recombines TRBV28 with TRBJ1-5; 8 nucleotides match TRBD1. The CDR3 runs 14 residues. V shed 6 bases and J 7 bases; nucleotides not matched to a gene: 8. CDR1 is MDHEN, CDR2 SYDVKM, per germline.

V is TRBV9 and J is TRBJ2-1; TRBD1 might be the D (6 bases). With 5 bases removed from V and 8 bases from J, the gap between germline ends came to 23 bases. This CDR3 has 16 amino acids. Germline lookup yields CDR1 SGDLS and CDR2 YYNGEE. The CDR3 DNA sequence: TGTGCCAGCAGTGAACTTGAAGGGACATACCGGGATGAGCAGTTCTTC. Translation gives CASSELEGTYRDEQFF.

The chain recombines TRBV5-4 with TRBJ2-7; 10 bases fit TRBD1. The CDR3 covers 14 residues. Germline loops: CDR1 SGHNT, CDR2 YYREEE (reference sequence). The ends lost 0 bases at V and 3 bases at J; junction bases unmatched: 0. CDR3 sequence: CASSLGDRGYEQYF. The CDR3 DNA reads as TGTGCCAGCAGCTTGGGGGACAGGGGCTACGAGCAGTACTTC.

The chain is built from TRBV9 and TRBJ1-2; 8 bases align to TRBD1. Germline V CDR1 and CDR2: SGDLS, YYNGEE. CDR3 size: 15 residues. The V and J ends lost 0 bases and 4 bases, in that order; junction bases with no gene match: 5. The CDR3 DNA reads TGTGCCAGCAGCGTAGGTGTGGACAGGGCCTATGGCTACACCTTC. Its translation is CASSVGVDRAYGYTF.

The chain recombines TRBV5-4 with TRBJ2-2; possibly TRBD1 for D (6 bases). Trimming left V 4 bases short and J 3 bases short, with 16 bases between. The CDR3 consists of 16 residues. The germline V gene has CDR1 SGHNT and CDR2 YYREEE (reference sequence). CDR3 nucleotides: TGTGCCAGCAGCCAAACAGGGAAAGCGGACACCGGGGAGCTGTTTTTT. It codes for CASSQTGKADTGELFF.

This chain connects TRBV11-2 to TRBJ2-7, with D possibly TRBD2 on 6 matching bases. The CDR3 runs to 15 residues. V was clipped by 0 bases and J by 6 bases, with 15 bases between them. Germline-derived CDR1 and CDR2 are SGHAT and FQNNGV. The CDR3 loop is CASSLDGRGLGEQYF. The CDR3 region has the DNA TGTGCCAGCAGCTTAGATGGGCGGGGTTTGGGCGAGCAGTACTTC. Full variable domain (remainder filled in from reference TRBV11-2 and TRBJ2-7): EAGVAQSPRYKIIEKRQSVAFWCNPISGHATLYWYQQILGQGPKLLIQFQNNGVVDDSQLPKDRFSAERLKGVDSTLKIQPAKLEDSAVYLCASSLDGRGLGEQYFGPGTRLTVT.

In its sample, this clone was seen once. V gene TRBV6-1 combines with J gene TRBJ1-6; maybe TRBD1 (6 bases). Germline assignment: CDR1 MNHNS and CDR2 SASEGT. CDR3 length: 14 residues. V was shortened by 1 base and J by 6 bases, with 7 bases between the two germline ends. This CDR3 is CASSEGTVNSPLHF. CDR3 DNA sequence: TGTGCCAGCAGTGAAGGGACAGTTAATTCACCCCTCCACTTT.

V gene TRBV19 combines with J gene TRBJ1-2; the D is unclear. This CDR3 is 15 amino acids long. V gave up 5 bases and J gave up 6 bases, with 19 bases separating them. The germline gives CDR1 LNHDA, CDR2 SQIVND (reference sequence). The chain's CDR3 is CASSPDQSEVHGYTF. The DNA for the CDR3 is TGTGCCAGTAGTCCAGACCAATCGGAGGTACATGGCTACACCTTC.

J is TRBJ2-1 and V is TRBV9; D is possibly TRBD2 (5 bases). Per the germline V gene, CDR1 is SGDLS and CDR2 is YYNGEE. This CDR3 contains 15 residues. V was shortened by 4 bases and J by 9 bases, with 20 bases between the two germline ends. CDR3 in amino acids: CASSPRDQPRGEQFF. The CDR3 coding sequence is TGTGCCAGCAGCCCACGGGATCAGCCCCGGGGTGAGCAGTTCTTC.

This chain links TRBV2 with TRBJ1-2; D is unresolved. The CDR3 runs 13 residues. CDR1 is SNHLY, CDR2 FYNNEI, per germline. V lost 1 base, J lost 5 bases, and 8 bases lay in between. The CDR3 DNA sequence: TGTGCCAGCAGTGAAGGGCCGGAGTATGGCTACACCTTC. It specifies CASSEGPEYGYTF.

This chain joins TRBV7-2 and TRBJ2-1, with D possibly TRBD1 on 6 matching bases. Trimming removed 5 bases at V and 6 bases at J, with 20 bases between. CDR1 is SGHTA and CDR2 is FQGNSA in the germline V gene. This CDR3 contains 16 residues. This CDR3 reads CASSLGDIGTRNEQFF. The CDR3 nucleotides read TGTGCCAGCAGCCTTGGGGACATAGGTACGCGCAATGAGCAGTTCTTC.

The chain uses TRBV7-9 and TRBJ1-1; D might be TRBD1 (5 bases). The CDR3 sequence is 13 residues long. V dropped 2 bases and J dropped 6 bases, with 10 bases sitting between them. Germline lookup yields CDR1 SEHNR and CDR2 FQNEAQ (reference sequence). CDR3 sequence: CASSLMGEAEAFF. The DNA of the CDR3 is TGTGCCAGCAGCTTAATGGGGGAGGCTGAAGCTTTCTTT.

The chain recombines TRBV7-2 with TRBJ1-1; D uncertain. Trimming took off 5 bases at V and 4 bases at J, with 14 bases between the two ends. Germline assignment: CDR1 SGHTA and CDR2 FQGNSA. The CDR3 runs to 14 residues. CDR3 loop: CASSRSGVGTEAFF. DNA for the CDR3: TGTGCCAGCAGCCGCTCCGGGGTGGGCACTGAAGCTTTCTTT.

The gene calls are TRBV9 and TRBJ2-7, with D maybe TRBD1 (6 bases). This CDR3 comprises 15 residues. Germline V gene sequence: CDR1 SGDLS, CDR2 YYNGEE. Trimming pared 0 bases from V and 1 base from J, leaving 11 bases between. CDR3 protein: CASSVGPQGSYEQYF. The CDR3 bases are TGTGCCAGCAGCGTAGGGCCCCAGGGGTCCTACGAGCAGTACTTC. Based on the CDR3 plus reference TRBV9 and TRBJ2-7, the full variable domain is DSGVTQTPKHLITATGQRVTLRCSPRSGDLSVYWYQQSLDQGLQFLIQYYNGEERAKGNILERFSAQQFPDLHSELNLSSLELGDSALYFCASSVGPQGSYEQYFGPGTRLTVT.